This is a list of T cell receptor beta chains from one sample in a study of T cell responses to AZD1222 COVID-19 vaccine. Measured with immunoSEQ multiplex PCR; TCRdb has only the in-frame clones, and not every one. The data hold fewer than 150,000 clones, with 75% to 90% observed a single time. This sample comprised peripheral blood, obtained on day 0 of AZD1222 vaccination. The origin of the receptors is an adult in good health. Both conserved end residues are part of each CDR3. The order of the fields is V gene, clone size, J gene, D gene, CDR3 protein, CDR3 DNA. The D gene is left open where the match is weak. Clone size, where shown, is once, few, many, or a class for clones that have expanded.

TRBV2	-	TRBJ1-5	-	CASSEGHSNQPQHF	TGTGCCAGCAGTGAAGGGCATAGCAATCAGCCCCAGCATTTT
TRBV7-3	-	TRBJ2-1	-	CASSPTSYNEQFF	TGTGCCAGCAGCCCGACTAGTTACAATGAGCAGTTCTTC
TRBV5-1	once	TRBJ2-7	-	CASTDIDEQYF	TGCGCCAGCACGGACATCGACGAGCAGTACTTC
TRBV12-3/TRBV12-4	-	TRBJ1-2	-	CASTRDGYTF	TGTGCCAGCACCAGGGACGGCTACACCTTC
TRBV4-1	-	TRBJ2-1	-	CASCDSNNEQFF	TGCGCCAGCTGTGACAGCAACAATGAGCAGTTCTTC
TRBV5-1	-	TRBJ2-6	-	CASSLPGSGANVLTF	TGCGCCAGCAGCTTGCCCGGATCTGGGGCCAACGTCCTGACTTTC
TRBV7-2	-	TRBJ1-4	TRBD1	CASSKRTGPYEKLFF	TGTGCCAGCAGCAAAAGGACAGGACCGTACGAAAAACTGTTTTTT
TRBV5-1	-	TRBJ2-5	-	CASSTYPGRETQYF	TGCGCCAGCAGCACTTACCCGGGTCGAGAGACCCAGTACTTC
TRBV5-4	few	TRBJ1-2	TRBD1	CASSIPQGRSGYTF	TGTGCCAGCAGCATCCCACAGGGGCGGTCTGGCTACACCTTC
TRBV19	few	TRBJ2-1	-	CASSTLIVNNEQFF	TGTGCCAGTAGTACACTGATCGTTAACAATGAGCAGTTCTTC
TRBV7-2	-	TRBJ1-2	-	CASSSYDRGHYGYTF	TGTGCCAGCAGCTCCTATGACAGAGGACACTATGGCTACACCTTC
TRBV7-2	-	TRBJ2-3	-	CASSLLTRFSTDTQYF	TGTGCCAGCAGCTTATTAACACGGTTTAGCACAGATACGCAGTATTTT
TRBV19	-	TRBJ1-2	-	CASQRTTNYGYTF	TGTGCCAGTCAACGGACAACTAACTATGGCTACACCTTC
TRBV6-1	-	TRBJ1-5	-	CASSSVSRGNQPQHF	TGTGCCAGCAGTTCAGTCAGCAGGGGCAATCAGCCCCAGCATTTT
TRBV11-2	-	TRBJ2-1	TRBD2	CASSQGLAGYNEQFF	TGTGCCAGCAGTCAGGGACTAGCGGGGTACAATGAGCAGTTCTTC
TRBV10-3	once	TRBJ2-2	TRBD2	CAIERGGLTGELFF	TGTGCCATAGAGCGGGGGGGCCTGACCGGGGAGCTGTTTTTT
TRBV7-2	-	TRBJ2-5	-	CASSPGAIKETQYF	TGTGCCAGCAGCCCCGGAGCCATAAAAGAGACCCAGTACTTC
TRBV28	-	TRBJ2-1	-	CASSFPRTGINEQFF	TGTGCCAGCAGTTTCCCCCGGACCGGGATCAATGAGCAGTTCTTC
TRBV7-9	-	TRBJ1-2	-	CASSLAGGYTF	TGTGCCAGCAGCTTAGCGGGTGGCTACACCTTC
TRBV6-5	-	TRBJ2-1	TRBD1	CASSYSFGQGKNEQFF	TGTGCCAGCAGTTACTCGTTCGGACAGGGGAAAAATGAGCAGTTCTTC
TRBV23-1	-	TRBJ2-5	-	CASRPLRIAISQETQYF	TGCGCCAGCAGGCCCCTCCGGATAGCCATCTCCCAAGAGACCCAGTACTTC
TRBV25-1	-	TRBJ1-2	-	CASSLRGGSYGYTF	TGTGCCAGCTCCCTCAGAGGGGGGAGCTATGGCTACACCTTC
TRBV19	-	TRBJ1-2	-	CASSMKSRGPSNYGYTF	TGTGCCAGTAGTATGAAGTCCCGGGGGCCTTCTAACTATGGCTACACCTTC
TRBV28	-	TRBJ1-6	-	CASSLQGVSPLHF	TGTGCCAGCAGTCTACAGGGAGTGTCACCCCTCCACTTT
TRBV7-2	few	TRBJ1-1	TRBD1	CASSWDRRLNTEAFF	TGTGCCAGCAGCTGGGACAGGCGCTTGAACACTGAAGCTTTCTTT
TRBV7-9	-	TRBJ2-7	TRBD1	CASSTTLTGAYEQYF	TGTGCCAGCAGCACTACCCTCACAGGGGCCTACGAGCAGTACTTC
TRBV4-2	-	TRBJ2-3	-	CASSTTDTQYF	TGTGCCAGCAGCACCACAGATACGCAGTATTTT